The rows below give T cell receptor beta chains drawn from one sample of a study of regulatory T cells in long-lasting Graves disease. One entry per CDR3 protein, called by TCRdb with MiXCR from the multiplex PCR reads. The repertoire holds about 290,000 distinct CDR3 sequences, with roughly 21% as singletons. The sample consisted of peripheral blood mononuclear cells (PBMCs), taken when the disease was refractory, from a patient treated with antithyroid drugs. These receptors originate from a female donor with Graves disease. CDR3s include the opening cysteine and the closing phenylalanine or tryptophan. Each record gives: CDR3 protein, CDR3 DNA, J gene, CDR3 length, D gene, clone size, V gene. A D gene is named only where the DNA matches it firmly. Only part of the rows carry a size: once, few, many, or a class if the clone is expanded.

cdr3_aa: CASSQGPANTGELFF
cdr3_nt: TGTGCCAGCAGCCAAGGCCCCGCGAACACCGGGGAGCTGTTTTTT
j_call: TRBJ2-2
cdr3_length: 15
d_call: -
clone_size: -
v_call: TRBV3-1

cdr3_aa: CASSFPWTDQPQHF
cdr3_nt: TGTGCCAGCAGTTTCCCTTGGACAGATCAGCCCCAGCATTTT
j_call: TRBJ1-5
cdr3_length: 14
d_call: -
clone_size: -
v_call: TRBV6-1

cdr3_aa: CASSQPGMNTEAFF
cdr3_nt: TGTGCCAGCAGCCAGCCCGGGATGAACACTGAAGCTTTCTTT
j_call: TRBJ1-1
cdr3_length: 14
d_call: -
clone_size: -
v_call: TRBV6-1

cdr3_aa: CSARDPQGGRTLHF
cdr3_nt: TGCAGTGCTAGAGACCCCCAGGGGGGTCGGACCCTCCACTTT
j_call: TRBJ1-6
cdr3_length: 14
d_call: TRBD1
clone_size: many
v_call: TRBV20-1

cdr3_aa: CASSLYRRDRSVEQYF
cdr3_nt: TGTGCCAGCAGCTTATATCGCCGGGACAGGTCTGTCGAGCAGTACTTC
j_call: TRBJ2-7
cdr3_length: 16
d_call: TRBD1
clone_size: many
v_call: TRBV7-2

cdr3_aa: CASSSPATSEYEQYF
cdr3_nt: TGTGCCAGCAGCTCCCCGGCGACTAGCGAGTACGAGCAGTACTTC
j_call: TRBJ2-7
cdr3_length: 15
d_call: TRBD2
clone_size: few
v_call: TRBV7-9

cdr3_aa: CASSSSERVEQYF
cdr3_nt: TGTGCCAGCAGTTCTAGCGAGCGGGTCGAGCAGTACTTC
j_call: TRBJ2-7
cdr3_length: 13
d_call: -
clone_size: few
v_call: TRBV6-2/TRBV6-3

cdr3_aa: CAIRGTGVNPVQETQYF
cdr3_nt: TGTGCCATCAGGGGGACAGGCGTTAACCCGGTACAAGAGACCCAGTACTTC
j_call: TRBJ2-5
cdr3_length: 17
d_call: TRBD1
clone_size: few
v_call: TRBV10-3

cdr3_aa: CASSFSRDSYFLGFDGGFF
cdr3_nt: TGTGCCAGCAGCTTTAGCCGGGACAGCTATTTTTTGGGGTTCGATGGTGGCTTCTTC
j_call: TRBJ2-1
cdr3_length: 19
d_call: TRBD1
clone_size: once
v_call: TRBV5-6

cdr3_aa: CASSRRTEDYGYTF
cdr3_nt: TGTGCCAGCAGTCGCCGGACGGAGGACTATGGCTACACCTTC
j_call: TRBJ1-2
cdr3_length: 14
d_call: -
clone_size: many
v_call: TRBV11-3

cdr3_aa: CASSYEGLNEQFF
cdr3_nt: TGTGCCAGCAGTTACGAAGGATTAAATGAGCAGTTCTTC
j_call: TRBJ2-1
cdr3_length: 13
d_call: -
clone_size: -
v_call: TRBV28

cdr3_aa: CASSQPGNYNSPLHF
cdr3_nt: TGTGCCAGCAGCCAACCTGGCAATTATAATTCACCCCTCCACTTT
j_call: TRBJ1-6
cdr3_length: 15
d_call: -
clone_size: -
v_call: TRBV28

cdr3_aa: CASSLTGVFTTQETQYF
cdr3_nt: TGTGCCAGCAGTTTGACAGGGGTTTTCACCACACAAGAGACCCAGTACTTC
j_call: TRBJ2-5
cdr3_length: 17
d_call: TRBD1
clone_size: many
v_call: TRBV28

cdr3_aa: CASTYTGGQNEQYF
cdr3_nt: TGTGCCAGCACCTACACAGGGGGCCAGAACGAGCAGTACTTC
j_call: TRBJ2-7
cdr3_length: 14
d_call: TRBD1
clone_size: many
v_call: TRBV12-3/TRBV12-4

cdr3_aa: CASSPYTGLDEQYF
cdr3_nt: TGCGCCAGCAGCCCATATACAGGGTTGGACGAGCAGTACTTC
j_call: TRBJ2-7
cdr3_length: 14
d_call: -
clone_size: -
v_call: TRBV4-3

cdr3_aa: CASKQAFTSDTQYF
cdr3_nt: TGCGCCTCCAAGCAGGCCTTCACTTCAGATACGCAGTATTTT
j_call: TRBJ2-3
cdr3_length: 14
d_call: -
clone_size: -
v_call: TRBV5-1

cdr3_aa: CAWSVTGAGDTQYF
cdr3_nt: TGTGCCTGGAGTGTAACCGGGGCAGGAGATACGCAGTATTTT
j_call: TRBJ2-3
cdr3_length: 14
d_call: -
clone_size: -
v_call: TRBV30

cdr3_aa: CAWRPYTMPNTIYF
cdr3_nt: TGTGCCTGGAGACCTTACACCATGCCAAACACCATATATTTT
j_call: TRBJ1-3
cdr3_length: 14
d_call: -
clone_size: few
v_call: TRBV30